Sequencing of this T cell receptor (beta chain) was carried out in a study of cytotoxic CD8 clonotypes in ibrutinib-treated CLL. Across the study: Partial response occurred in 24 patients and complete response in 2; at median approximately 68 months, about 14 remained remitted and about 12 progressed.

V lost 2 bases and J lost 5, with 11 bases in between. Germline CDR1 SGHRS, CDR2 YFSETQ. The CDR3 length is 13 residues. Here immunoSEQ multiplex PCR was the method, and the copy in TCRdb shows in-frame clones only, minus some. Of about 40,000 clones listed, about 70% are singletons. This chain links TRBV5-1 with TRBJ2-7; perhaps TRBD1 as D (5 bases). Sequencing used PBMCs, obtained at disease progression, from a patient treated with ibrutinib. The sequence came from a human donor with chronic lymphocytic leukemia. CDR3 region: CASSLPDSHEQYF. CDR3 nucleotides: TGCGCCAGCAGCTTACCTGACAGCCACGAGCAGTACTTC.